This T cell receptor (beta chain) originates from a study of shared clonotypes between healthy human individuals. General observations from the study: Sampling included only blood; tissue repertoires likely differ.

As regards this clone: Its cognate antigen is unknown.

Source study methods: Filtering was not the same, since immunoSEQ gave junction-only sequences without quality scores. Profiled with immunoSEQ multiplex PCR; TCRdb holds only in-frame clones, not every one. V and J calls and clone size are given by that table; D and trimming were obtained from the DNA. The sample includes 2 million to 3 million clones, approximately 93% of them seen just once. Germline CDR1 and CDR2: SGHVS and FQNEAQ. V dropped 5 bases and J dropped 0 bases, with 14 bases sitting between them. The CDR3 spans 15 residues. The clonotype originates from a man between 18 and 35 years old in good health. Some clones in this sample may be carry-over from other donors' samples. Material for sequencing was naive CD4+ T cells from PBMCs. Subset: CD45RA+ positively selected. V is TRBV7-8 and J is TRBJ2-7; TRBD2 is a possible D gene (6 bases). DNA of the CDR3: TGTGCCAGCAGCCCACGGGTAGCGGCCTCCTACGAGCAGTACTTC. Protein: CASSPRVAASYEQYF.